A single sample is the source of the 15 T cell receptor beta chains below, sequenced in a study of cytomegalovirus exposure and HLA in healthy donors. Primers: 60 Vbeta forward and 13 Jbeta reverse. Assay used: immunoSEQ multiplex PCR; TCRdb lists only in-frame clones, some missing. The table records about 100,000 clones, roughly 79% of them present only once. The sample consisted of PBMCs. Source of these receptors: a woman in her sixties or seventies in good health and CMV-seropositive.

The gene calls are TRBV9 and TRBJ2-2, with 8 bases identical to TRBD2. V was pared by 4 bases and J by 2 bases, with 7 bases of the junction left unmatched. Germline CDR1 SGDLS, CDR2 YYNGEE. The CDR3 extends over 16 amino acids. The CDR3 sequence: CASSSRGGLNTGELFF. In nucleotides, the CDR3 is TGTGCCAGCAGCTCCCGGGGGGGACTAAACACCGGGGAGCTGTTTTTT.

This clone was detected a few times. The chain has TRBV19 and TRBJ2-1; 11 nucleotides match TRBD2. The CDR3 consists of 16 residues. Germline V lookup: CDR1 LNHDA, CDR2 SQIVND (reference sequence). Trimming removed 6 bases from V and 4 bases from J; junction bases left unmatched: 8. Here the CDR3 DNA reads TGTGCCAGTAGGCAAGGGACTAGCGGTGGGTACAATGAGCAGTTCTTC. This translates into CASRQGTSGGYNEQFF.

V usage is TRBV15 and J usage is TRBJ2-2, with D tentatively TRBD2 (6 bases). Germline lookup yields CDR1 LNHNV and CDR2 YYDKDF (reference sequence). V was pared by 0 bases and J by 6 bases, with 8 bases between. This CDR3 comprises 14 residues. The CDR3 DNA reads TGTGCCACCAGCAGAGATCCGGGGGCCGGGGAGCTGTTTTTT. It codes for CATSRDPGAGELFF.

The chain uses TRBV6-5 and TRBJ2-1; a weak D match, TRBD1 (5 bases). The V and J ends lost 7 bases and 1 base respectively, with 11 bases between them. In germline, CDR1 is MNHEY, CDR2 SVGAGI. The length of the CDR3 is 14 residues. CDR3 bases: TGTGCCAGCAAAAGGACACAATCCTACAATGAGCAGTTCTTC. This sequence encodes CASKRTQSYNEQFF.

The chain links TRBV15 to TRBJ1-5; 8 bases agree with TRBD1. CDR1 LNHNV and CDR2 YYDKDF come from the germline V gene (reference sequence). This CDR3 spans 14 amino acids. V was clipped by 3 bases and J by 2 bases; unmatched bases: 0. CDR3: CATSRTGGNQPQHF. For the CDR3, the DNA is TGTGCCACCAGCAGGACAGGGGGCAATCAGCCCCAGCATTTT.

V and J are TRBV19 and TRBJ1-3, with D perhaps TRBD1 (5 bases). Between the trimmed V and J ends, which lost 3 bases and 0 bases, there was a span of 9 bases. Per germline, CDR1 LNHDA and CDR2 SQIVND (reference sequence). The CDR3 is 15 residues long. For the CDR3, the DNA is TGTGCCAGTAGTATCGGGGGGGTCTCTGGAAACACCATATATTTT. It specifies CASSIGGVSGNTIYF.

This chain connects TRBV2 to TRBJ2-4; TRBD1 agrees at 7 bases. The V gene end was trimmed by 7 bases and the J gene end by 6 bases; junction bases not matched to a gene: 9. Looked up from germline, CDR1 is SNHLY and CDR2 is FYNNEI. The length of the CDR3 is 14 residues. The CDR3 DNA reads as TGTGCCAGCATGGCCGGGACAGATGGAAACATTCAGTACTTC. This codes for CASMAGTDGNIQYF.

This chain links TRBV5-6 with TRBJ1-2; TRBD1 agrees at 7 bases. Germline values: CDR1 SGHDT, CDR2 YYEEEE. The junction had 6 bases not matched to a gene; V was cut back by 4 bases and J by 3 bases. This CDR3 has 14 amino acids. The CDR3: CASSGGRGYYGYTF. The CDR3 DNA follows: TGTGCCAGCAGCGGTGGCAGGGGGTACTATGGCTACACCTTC. Full variable domain (remainder filled in from reference TRBV5-6 and TRBJ1-2): DAGVTQSPTHLIKTRGQQVTLRCSPKSGHDTVSWYQQALGQGPQFIFQYYEEEERQRGNFPDRFSGHQFPNYSSELNVNALLLGDSALYLCASSGGRGYYGYTFGSGTRLTVV.

The chain couples TRBV2 to TRBJ1-3; a possible D gene is TRBD1 (6 bases). This CDR3 comprises 15 residues. The germline V gene encodes CDR1 SNHLY and CDR2 FYNNEI. The V gene lost 6 bases and the J gene lost 0 bases, with 12 bases spanning the gap. This CDR3 reads CASRDLTGSGNTIYF. CDR3 nucleotides: TGTGCCAGCAGGGACCTGACAGGCTCTGGAAACACCATATATTTT. The full variable domain, with the rest looked up from reference TRBV2 and TRBJ1-3, is EPEVTQTPSHQVTQMGQEVILRCVPISNHLYFYWYRQILGQKVEFLVSFYNNEISEKSEIFDDQFSVERPDGSNFTLKIRSTKLEDSAMYFCASRDLTGSGNTIYFGEGSWLTVV.

The chain couples TRBV19 to TRBJ2-3, with D maybe TRBD1 (6 bases). The germline V gene encodes CDR1 LNHDA and CDR2 SQIVND (reference sequence). The CDR3 contains 15 residues. The V gene lost 5 bases and the J gene lost 1 base, with 13 bases spanning the gap. The CDR3 sequence is CASSVQGLGTDTQYF. In DNA, the CDR3 is TGTGCCAGTAGTGTCCAGGGGCTGGGCACAGATACGCAGTATTTT.

This clone came up a few times. The CDR3 loop is CASSLDRGTDTQYF. CDR3 coding DNA: TGTGCCAGCAGCTTGGACAGGGGGACAGATACGCAGTATTTT. The chain joins TRBV5-8 to TRBJ2-3; the match to TRBD1 covers 8 bases. CDR1 is SGHTS, CDR2 YDEGEE, per germline. CDR3 length equals 14 residues. The J segment lost 3 bases and the V segment lost 0 bases, leaving 0 bases of the junction unmatched. Using reference TRBV5-8 and TRBJ2-3 for the parts outside the CDR3, the full variable domain is EAGVTQSPTHLIKTRGQQATLRCSPISGHTSVYWYQQALGLGLQFLLWYDEGEERNRGNFPPRFSGRQFPNYSSELNVNALELEDSALYLCASSLDRGTDTQYFGPGTRLTVL.

The chain couples TRBV5-1 to TRBJ1-1, with D perhaps matching TRBD1 (6 bases). The CDR3 totals 16 residues. V lost 4 bases and J 1 base, leaving 17 bases between the germline ends. The germline gives CDR1 SGHRS, CDR2 YFSETQ. The CDR3 region has the DNA TGCGCCAGCAGCGAAGGGGGATCGACAGGGAACACTGAAGCTTTCTTT. This gives the protein CASSEGGSTGNTEAFF.

The chain links TRBV7-2 to TRBJ2-7, with TRBD2 identical over 7 bases. Germline values: CDR1 SGHTA, CDR2 FQGNSA. CDR3 length: 14 residues. V shed 1 base and J 7 bases; nucleotides not matched to a gene: 7. CDR3 amino acids: CASSLGAGEGEQYF. CDR3 DNA sequence: TGTGCCAGCAGCTTAGGGGCGGGAGAAGGTGAGCAGTACTTC.

The chain joins TRBV14 to TRBJ1-2; D is ambiguous. Deletions cut 4 bases from V and 8 bases from J, with 14 bases between. CDR3 length: 13 residues. Per germline, CDR1 SGHDN and CDR2 FVKESK. The CDR3 protein is CASSPLLSMGYTF. CDR3 in DNA: TGTGCCAGCAGCCCGTTACTCTCTATGGGCTACACCTTC.

The rearrangement joins TRBV11-2 to TRBJ1-1, with 7 positions matching TRBD1. The J segment lost 4 bases and the V segment lost 5 bases, leaving 13 bases of the junction unmatched. Germline loops: CDR1 SGHAT, CDR2 FQNNGV. CDR3 length: 16 amino acids. The CDR3 DNA is TGTGCCAGCAGCCTCATGACAGGGAGGTTGAGCACTGAAGCTTTCTTT. This sequence encodes CASSLMTGRLSTEAFF.